This section outlines one T cell receptor beta chain sequence together with its context. No antigen is known for it. These data are taken from a study of T cell responses to AZD1222 COVID-19 vaccine. Only in-frame clones appear in the TCRdb table, and some are missing; sequencing was by immunoSEQ multiplex PCR. This table has about 120,000 clones, 80% to 90% appearing once. The CDR3 has 15 residues. Losses at the gene ends were 0 bases for V and 8 bases for J; bases not matched to a gene: 2. Per the germline V gene, CDR1 is SSHAT and CDR2 is FNYEAQ (reference sequence). Study-level findings and limits: Clonal diversity was possibly underestimated, and white British individuals and females predominated among donors. Following two doses of AZD1222, Spike-specific TCR breadth and depth rose. Sampling captured repertoires only after the peak T cell response. Unmutated variant regions are reportedly the target of nearly half of TCRs that are spike-specific.

The sequence was collected from an adult in good health. The sequencing here drew on peripheral blood, taken on day 0 of MenACWY control vaccination. J is TRBJ2-1 and V is TRBV7-7; 12 positions match TRBD2. CDR3 DNA sequence: TGTGCCAGCAGCTTAGCACTAGCGGGGGGATATGAGCAGTTCTTC. Protein sequence: CASSLALAGGYEQFF.